This T cell receptor (beta chain) was identified in a study of T cells in Graves' hyperthyroidism and ophthalmopathy. This CDR3 is 16 amino acids long. Germline CDR1 and CDR2: MNHEY and SVGEGT. The V end was cut by 7 bases, the J end by 0 bases, with 13 bases between. RNA transcripts served as the template for amplifying TCR beta CDR3 regions. The primer set for the first-round RT-PCR of the TCR CDR3 was HTBI. MiXCR, run by TCRdb on the multiplex PCR reads, gives a single entry per CDR3 protein. Of under 550,000 distinct CDR3 sequences in the sample, about 20% were seen once. The sequencing sample was made of blood. The chain carries TRBV6-2 or TRBV6-3 and TRBJ2-6; D perhaps matches TRBD2 (5 bases). This clonotype was obtained from a middle-aged man with Graves' ophthalmopathy. The CDR3 sequence: CASTYEGASGANVLTF. CDR3 DNA: TGTGCCAGCACCTATGAGGGAGCCTCTGGGGCCAACGTCCTGACTTTC.